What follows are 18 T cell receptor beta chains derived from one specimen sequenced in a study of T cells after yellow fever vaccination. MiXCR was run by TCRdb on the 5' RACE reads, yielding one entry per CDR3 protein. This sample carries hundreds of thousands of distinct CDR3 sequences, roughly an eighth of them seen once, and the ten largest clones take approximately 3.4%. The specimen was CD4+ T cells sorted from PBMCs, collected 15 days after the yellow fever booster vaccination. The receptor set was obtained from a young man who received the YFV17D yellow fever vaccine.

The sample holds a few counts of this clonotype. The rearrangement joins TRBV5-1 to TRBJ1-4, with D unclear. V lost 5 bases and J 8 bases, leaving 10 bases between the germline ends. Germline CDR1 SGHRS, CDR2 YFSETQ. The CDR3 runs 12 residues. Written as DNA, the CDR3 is TGCGCCAGCAGGCAGGAAGGCGAAAAACTGTTTTTT. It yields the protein CASRQEGEKLFF.

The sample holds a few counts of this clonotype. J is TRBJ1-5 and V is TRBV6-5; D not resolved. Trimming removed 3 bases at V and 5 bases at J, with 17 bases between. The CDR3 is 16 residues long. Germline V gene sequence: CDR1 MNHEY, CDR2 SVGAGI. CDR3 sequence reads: CASSYSGRGGDQPQHF. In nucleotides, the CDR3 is TGTGCCAGCAGTTATTCGGGCCGGGGAGGCGATCAGCCCCAGCATTTT.

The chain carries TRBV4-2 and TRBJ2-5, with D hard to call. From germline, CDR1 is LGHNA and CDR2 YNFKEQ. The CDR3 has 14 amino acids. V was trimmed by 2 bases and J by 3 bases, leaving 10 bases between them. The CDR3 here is CASSQSDNEETQYF. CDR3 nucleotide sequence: TGTGCCAGCAGCCAATCCGACAACGAAGAGACCCAGTACTTC.

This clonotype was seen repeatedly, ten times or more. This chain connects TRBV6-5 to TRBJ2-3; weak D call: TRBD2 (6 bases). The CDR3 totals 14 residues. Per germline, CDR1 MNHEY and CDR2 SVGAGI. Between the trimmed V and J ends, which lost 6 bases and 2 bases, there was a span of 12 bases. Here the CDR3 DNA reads TGTGCCAGCAGGGCTAGCGACGACACAGATACGCAGTATTTT. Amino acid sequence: CASRASDDTDTQYF.

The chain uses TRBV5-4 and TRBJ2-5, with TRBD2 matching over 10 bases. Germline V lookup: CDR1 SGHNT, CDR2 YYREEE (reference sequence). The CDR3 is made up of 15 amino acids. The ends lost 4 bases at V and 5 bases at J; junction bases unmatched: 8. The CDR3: CASSLSGTSVETQYF. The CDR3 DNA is TGTGCCAGCAGCCTGTCCGGGACTAGCGTTGAGACCCAGTACTTC.

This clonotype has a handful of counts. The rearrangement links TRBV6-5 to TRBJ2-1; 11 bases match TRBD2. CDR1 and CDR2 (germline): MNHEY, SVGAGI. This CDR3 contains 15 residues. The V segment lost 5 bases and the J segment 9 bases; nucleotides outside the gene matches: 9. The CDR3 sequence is CASSNVAGGRPEQFF. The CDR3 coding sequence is TGTGCCAGCAGTAACGTAGCGGGGGGGCGGCCTGAGCAGTTCTTC.

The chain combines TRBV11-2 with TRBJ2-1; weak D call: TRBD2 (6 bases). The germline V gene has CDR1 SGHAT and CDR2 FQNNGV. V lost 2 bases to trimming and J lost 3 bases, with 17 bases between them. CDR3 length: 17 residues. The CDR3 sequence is CASSLHGEAGNYNEQFF. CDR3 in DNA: TGTGCCAGCAGCTTACATGGGGAGGCAGGGAACTACAATGAGCAGTTCTTC. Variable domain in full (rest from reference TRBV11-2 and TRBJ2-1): EAGVAQSPRYKIIEKRQSVAFWCNPISGHATLYWYQQILGQGPKLLIQFQNNGVVDDSQLPKDRFSAERLKGVDSTLKIQPAKLEDSAVYLCASSLHGEAGNYNEQFFGPGTRLTVL.

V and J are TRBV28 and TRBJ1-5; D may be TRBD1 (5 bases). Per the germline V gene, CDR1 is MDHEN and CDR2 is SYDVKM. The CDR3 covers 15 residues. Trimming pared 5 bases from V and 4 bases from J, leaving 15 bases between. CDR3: CASSQTSWGNQPQHF. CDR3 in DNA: TGTGCCAGCAGTCAAACCTCTTGGGGGAATCAGCCCCAGCATTTT.

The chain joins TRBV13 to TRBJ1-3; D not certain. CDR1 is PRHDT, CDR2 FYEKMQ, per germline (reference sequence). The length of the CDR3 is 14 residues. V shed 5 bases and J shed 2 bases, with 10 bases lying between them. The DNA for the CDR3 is TGTGCCAGCAGCACACGCGGGGCTGGAAACACCATATATTTT. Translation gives CASSTRGAGNTIYF.

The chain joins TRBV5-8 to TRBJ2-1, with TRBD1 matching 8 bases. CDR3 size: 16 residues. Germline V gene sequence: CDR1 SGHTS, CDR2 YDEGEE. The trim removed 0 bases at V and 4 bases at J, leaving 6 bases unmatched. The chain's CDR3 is CASSLGAGTGYNEQFF. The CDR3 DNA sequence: TGTGCCAGCAGCTTGGGGGCCGGGACAGGTTACAATGAGCAGTTCTTC.

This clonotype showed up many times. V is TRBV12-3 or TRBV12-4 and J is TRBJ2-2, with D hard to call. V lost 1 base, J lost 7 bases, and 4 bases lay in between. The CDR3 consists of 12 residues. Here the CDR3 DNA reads TGTGCCAGCAGTTTAGTGCTCGGGGAGCTGTTTTTT. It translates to CASSLVLGELFF.

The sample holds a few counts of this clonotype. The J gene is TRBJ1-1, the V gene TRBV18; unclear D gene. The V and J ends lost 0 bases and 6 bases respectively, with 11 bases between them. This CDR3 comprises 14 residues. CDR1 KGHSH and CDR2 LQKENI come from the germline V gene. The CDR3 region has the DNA TGTGCCAGCTCACCACCGCGGTCGCGCTCTGAAGCTTTCTTT. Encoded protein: CASSPPRSRSEAFF.

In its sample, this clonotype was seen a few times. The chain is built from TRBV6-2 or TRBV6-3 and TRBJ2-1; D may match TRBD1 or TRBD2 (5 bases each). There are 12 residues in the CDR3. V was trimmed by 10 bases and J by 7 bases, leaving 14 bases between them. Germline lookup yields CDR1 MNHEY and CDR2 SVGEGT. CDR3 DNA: TGTGCCATCCGGGACGTCGGGAATGAGCAGTTCTTC. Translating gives CAIRDVGNEQFF.

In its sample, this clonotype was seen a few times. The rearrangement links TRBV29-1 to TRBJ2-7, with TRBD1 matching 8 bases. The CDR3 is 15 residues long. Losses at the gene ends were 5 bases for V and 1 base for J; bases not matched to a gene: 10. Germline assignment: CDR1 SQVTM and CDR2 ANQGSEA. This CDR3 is CSVSTPGQASYEQYF. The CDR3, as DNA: TGCAGCGTTTCTACCCCGGGACAGGCATCCTACGAGCAGTACTTC.

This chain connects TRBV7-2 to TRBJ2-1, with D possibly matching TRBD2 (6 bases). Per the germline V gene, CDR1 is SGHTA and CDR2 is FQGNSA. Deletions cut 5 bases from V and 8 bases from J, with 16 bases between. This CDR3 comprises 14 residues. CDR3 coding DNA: TGTGCCAGCAGCCCCCGGCGGAGGGTCGATGAGCAGTTCTTC. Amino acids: CASSPRRRVDEQFF.

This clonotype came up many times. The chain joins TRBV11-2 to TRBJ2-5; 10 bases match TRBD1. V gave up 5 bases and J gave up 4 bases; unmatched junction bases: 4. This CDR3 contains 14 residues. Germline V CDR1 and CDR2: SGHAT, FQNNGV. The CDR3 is CASSRDRGGETQYF. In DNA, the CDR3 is TGTGCCAGCAGCCGGGACAGGGGTGGAGAGACCCAGTACTTC.

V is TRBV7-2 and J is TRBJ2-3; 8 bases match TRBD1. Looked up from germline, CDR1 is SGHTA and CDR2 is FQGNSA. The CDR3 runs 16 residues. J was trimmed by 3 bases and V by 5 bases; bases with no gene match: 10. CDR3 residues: CASSPWTGSGTDTQYF. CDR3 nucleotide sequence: TGTGCCAGCAGCCCTTGGACAGGGTCGGGAACAGATACGCAGTATTTT. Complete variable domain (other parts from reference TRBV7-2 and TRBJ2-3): GAGVSQSPSNKVTEKGKDVELRCDPISGHTALYWYRQSLGQGLEFLIYFQGNSAPDKSGLPSDRFSAERTGGSVSTLTIQRTQQEDSAVYLCASSPWTGSGTDTQYFGPGTRLTVL.

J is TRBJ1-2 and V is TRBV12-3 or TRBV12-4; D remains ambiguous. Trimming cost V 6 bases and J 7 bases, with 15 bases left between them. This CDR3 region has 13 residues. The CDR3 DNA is TGTGCCAGCAGGGCTTTGGAGCGGGCTGGCTACACCTTC. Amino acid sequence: CASRALERAGYTF.